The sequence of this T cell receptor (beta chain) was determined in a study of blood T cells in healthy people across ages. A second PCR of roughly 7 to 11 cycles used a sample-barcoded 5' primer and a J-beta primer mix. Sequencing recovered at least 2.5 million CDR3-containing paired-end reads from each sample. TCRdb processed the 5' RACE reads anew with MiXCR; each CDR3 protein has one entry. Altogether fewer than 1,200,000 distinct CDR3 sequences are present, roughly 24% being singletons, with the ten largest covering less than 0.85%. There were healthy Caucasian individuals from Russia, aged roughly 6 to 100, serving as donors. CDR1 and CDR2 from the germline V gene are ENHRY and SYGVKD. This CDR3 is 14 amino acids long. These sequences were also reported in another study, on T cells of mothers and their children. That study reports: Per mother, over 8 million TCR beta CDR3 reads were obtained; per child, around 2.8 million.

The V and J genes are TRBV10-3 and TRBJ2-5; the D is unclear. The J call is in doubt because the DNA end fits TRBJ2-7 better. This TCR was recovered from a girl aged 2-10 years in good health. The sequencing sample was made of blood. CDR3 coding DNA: TGTGCCATCAGTGAGAGCAAGGGCTCCTACGAGCAGTACTTC. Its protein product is CAISESKGSYEQYF.